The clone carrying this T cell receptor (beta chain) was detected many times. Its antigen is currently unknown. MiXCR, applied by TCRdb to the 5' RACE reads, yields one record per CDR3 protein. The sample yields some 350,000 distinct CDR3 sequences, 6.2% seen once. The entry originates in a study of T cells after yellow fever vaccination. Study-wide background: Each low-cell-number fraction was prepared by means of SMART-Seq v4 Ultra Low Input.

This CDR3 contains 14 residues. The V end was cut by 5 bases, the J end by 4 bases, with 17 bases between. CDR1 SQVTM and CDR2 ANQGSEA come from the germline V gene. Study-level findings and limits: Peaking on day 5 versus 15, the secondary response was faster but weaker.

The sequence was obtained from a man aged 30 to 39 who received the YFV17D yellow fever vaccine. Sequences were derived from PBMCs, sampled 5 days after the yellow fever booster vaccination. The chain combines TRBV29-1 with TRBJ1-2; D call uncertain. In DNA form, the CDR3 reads TGCAGCGTTAGGCGAGCGTCCGATGGCTATGGCTACACCTTC. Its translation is CSVRRASDGYGYTF.